This passage covers 7 T cell receptor beta chains from one sample sequenced in a study of blood T cell repertoires in COVID-19. TCRdb's copy holds only in-frame clones and misses some; the assay was immunoSEQ multiplex PCR. The table has approximately 280,000 clones, around 85% seen once; the top ten hold under 7%. Sequencing was performed on PBMCs or T cells enriched from blood (not recorded which). The receptors here all came from a middle-aged woman who had recovered from COVID-19.

Only one count was recorded for this clone. This rearrangement joins TRBV5-1 to TRBJ2-1, with 7 nucleotides matching TRBD2. This CDR3 region has 15 residues. The germline V gene encodes CDR1 SGHRS and CDR2 YFSETQ. V gave up 7 bases and J gave up 8 bases; unmatched junction bases: 15. The CDR3 DNA reads TGCGCCAGCGGGTCTCTGGGACTAACGTTTGATGAGCAGTTCTTC. Its translation is CASGSLGLTFDEQFF.

The chain links TRBV19 to TRBJ1-2; D uncertain. V shed 6 bases and J shed 8 bases, with 16 bases lying between them. CDR3 length equals 13 residues. CDR1 is LNHDA, CDR2 SQIVND, per germline (reference sequence). CDR3 nucleotide sequence: TGTGCCAGTAGAGACAATCCGCGGAGGGGCTACACCTTC. It codes for CASRDNPRRGYTF.

This clone was counted once. This sequence joins TRBV11-2 and TRBJ2-6; TRBD1 agrees at 8 bases. Germline V lookup: CDR1 SGHAT, CDR2 FQNNGV. J gave up 2 bases and V 4 bases, and 4 bases lay outside the gene matches. The CDR3 is made up of 16 amino acids. The CDR3 DNA reads as TGTGCCAGCAGCTCGGACAGGGTAACTGGGGCCAACGTCCTGACTTTC. Encoded protein: CASSSDRVTGANVLTF.

J is TRBJ2-7 and V is TRBV6-2 or TRBV6-3, with 7 positions matching TRBD2. Per the germline V gene, CDR1 is MNHEY and CDR2 is SVGEGT. V dropped 2 bases and J dropped 2; count of bases not matched to a gene: 15. The CDR3 consists of 18 residues. The CDR3 region has the DNA TGTGCCAGCAGTTACCCCCGGTCGAGCGGGACCCCTACCTACGAGCAGTACTTC. Translating it yields CASSYPRSSGTPTYEQYF.

The chain has TRBV5-1 and TRBJ2-3; 8 bases are shared with TRBD1. Germline V lookup: CDR1 SGHRS, CDR2 YFSETQ. Trimming cost V 0 bases and J 0 bases; bases outside gene matches: 9. CDR3 size: 18 residues. The chain's CDR3 is CASSLGRGRSTSTDTQYF. The CDR3 nucleotides read TGCGCCAGCAGCTTGGGCAGGGGGCGATCAACTAGCACAGATACGCAGTATTTT.

In this sample, this clone turned up many times. The chain employs TRBV29-1 and TRBJ2-7; 7 positions agree with TRBD1. The CDR3 is made up of 14 amino acids. Losses at the gene ends were 7 bases for V and 0 bases for J; bases not matched to a gene: 9. CDR1 is SQVTM and CDR2 is ANQGSEA in the germline V gene. The DNA of the CDR3 is TGCAGCGCTCGACAGGGCTTTAACTCCTACGAGCAGTACTTC. Its protein is CSARQGFNSYEQYF.

The chain uses TRBV19 and TRBJ2-3, with 9 bases identical to TRBD1. Looked up from germline, CDR1 is LNHDA and CDR2 is SQIVND (reference sequence). Trimming at V came to 4 bases and at J to 3 bases, leaving 5 bases not matched to a gene. The CDR3 runs to 15 residues. The CDR3 region is CASSSTGGLTDTQYF. The DNA for the CDR3 is TGTGCCAGTAGTAGCACAGGGGGCTTGACAGATACGCAGTATTTT.